This T cell receptor beta chain was identified in a study of cytomegalovirus exposure and HLA in healthy donors (dated by TCRdb to about 2017). A note on the overall study: An earlier analysis of about 530 of the donors reported approximately 280 Gb of sequence data and 117 million unique TCR beta sequences obtained from around 190 million T cells. The study used immunosequencing to profile the T cell repertoires of approximately 690 subjects and linked those repertoires to cytomegalovirus serostatus. The study aimed to test whether cataloging public T cell receptors could reveal signatures of past pathogen exposure. Typing coverage differed by locus: A, B, C, DRB1 and DQB1 were typed in about 620-640 donors, DQA1 in 500 to 550, DPA1 in approximately 610, and DPB1 in 400 to 490. To decide whether each TCR beta V gene segment behaved as functional or pseudogenic, an earlier analysis of some 600 of the donors relied on high-throughput TCR beta sequencing. On average, approximately 250,000 unique TCR beta nucleotide sequences were sequenced per donor among 398 genotyped donors of the cohort, with about 17% of those sequences being non-productive. Alongside the repertoire data, information on donor age, sex, ethnicity and CMV serostatus was compiled. In a later genetic analysis, genome-wide SNP genotypes for about three fifths of the roughly 670 donors were used, and that subset was treated as a discovery cohort. All discovery cohort repertoires had been generated using a single sequencing platform. In the later analysis, no new phenotypic data were used to find candidate immune exposures; instead, reliance was placed on TCR beta sequences and their occurrence across donors. The genetic ancestry cluster associated with self-reported Caucasian donors included 81% of the roughly 360 genotyped donors. To predict cytomegalovirus infection status, the study combined high-throughput TCR immunosequencing, statistical association of individual TCRs with disease status, and machine learning. To study patterns of TCR occurrence, a later analysis re-analyzed previously published TCR beta repertoires from around 670 donors and added high-resolution HLA genotyping. Roughly 5 DR-DQ haplotypes were handled as single units for association and clustering, since linkage in the cohort was strong. Along with the roughly 670-subject first cohort, a separate validation cohort of over 90 different subjects was used. About 280 gigabases of sequencing data and around 87 million unique TCR sequences were included in an early release covering about 700 HLA-typed donors. HLA typing covered class I and class II loci at four-digit resolution. Paper-wide results and their limitations: Because some donors lacked HLA typing at each locus, the association tests relied only on the typed subset. Because counts were too low, roughly 17 rarely observed V segments, including chromosome 9 orphons, were left out of the earlier analysis of some 600 of the donors. The sequencing pipeline was judged likely to have produced a cluster of highly shared sequence variants as a technical artifact. The authors suggested that the approach could potentially be extended to other disease states and immunological phenotypes. Some IMGT-functional V segments, including TRBV6-2 and TRBV6-3, could not be told apart with the 87-base-pair reads, so those segments were excluded. Strong co-occurrence of HLA alleles, especially DR and DQ, made assigning TCR associations to individual alleles difficult. The classifier was reported to diagnose cytomegalovirus status with high specificity and sensitivity in both the original and validation cohorts. While some public TCRs were present in many individuals, most TCR sequences turned up only very rarely across donors. Immune exposure information for the cohort was limited to CMV serostatus. In an earlier analysis of more than 500 of the donors, most TCR beta V segments appeared in productive rearrangements about 87% or about 30% of the time, broadly matching IMGT annotations. Several of the top co-occurrence clusters appeared to be linked to parvovirus B19, influenza, CMV and Epstein-Barr virus, according to a later analysis. Only TCR beta chains were sequenced in this cohort, and the absence of alpha or paired-chain data limited detectable features. In a later analysis, TCR association rates were found to vary across HLA loci, with the most associated TCRs seen for DRB1 alleles and the fewest for HLA-C alleles. A total of 150 or so TCR beta chains were listed by the study as associated with cytomegalovirus. V-gene and J-gene trimming of TCR beta chains was associated with a missense DCLRE1C variant in a later genetic analysis, and the association was replicated in an independent cohort. A later analysis found that HLA-associated TCR beta chains were more clonally expanded and had lower generation probabilities than equally common non-associated chains. A later genetic analysis reported fewer N-insertions in productive TCRs among donors in an Asian-associated ancestry cluster than the roughly 620-donor mean. Roughly uniform sequencing depth across donors was assumed in presence/absence analyses, although this assumption may not hold. A further reported finding was that TCR beta sequences accurately predicted the HLA-A and HLA-B alleles for most subjects in the first cohort. According to a later analysis, most CMV-associated TCR beta chains appeared to be HLA-restricted, and the HLA associations seemed to be driven largely by CMV exposure. Specific HLA alleles were associated with roughly 16,000 TCR beta sequences at a false discovery rate of 0.05 in a later analysis. Correlated functional status among segregating V segments might be attributable to linkage disequilibrium, but an unknown experimental factor could not be ruled out. Three of the identified cytomegalovirus-associated TCR beta chains were confirmed in vitro to be specific for cytomegalovirus antigens.

In total, more than 500 healthy bone marrow donors made up the cohort. All cohort members were sampled while nominally healthy, although unrecorded immune exposures were likely present. The donor was CMV seronegative and was included in the group of hundreds of seronegative cohort members. Every donor gave a peripheral blood sample, and the peripheral blood mononuclear cells from that sample were used for TCR beta sequencing. Genomic DNA was extracted from the blood cell samples with the Qiagen DNeasy Blood Extraction Kit. Turning to this clone: What antigen it recognizes has not been identified. There are no base qualities to consult, and no much larger clone falls within one base.

Clipping removes 1 base from V and 6 bases from J, with 26 as the unmatched junction base count. The CDR3, cysteine through phenylalanine, is 22 amino acids long. CDR3 DNA is the only sequence kept; it has 66 bases, read in frame from the first base. CDR1 and CDR2, looked up from the germline V gene, are SGHTA and FQGTGA. To prepare the library, the immunoSEQ multiplex PCR assay was applied. A mixture of 60 forward primers for TCR Vbeta segments and 13 reverse primers for TCR Jbeta segments was used in the multiplex PCR. A multiplex PCR assay on genomic DNA amplified the CDR3 region of rearranged TCR beta genes. The amplified TCR beta libraries were sequenced on the Illumina HiSeq System as 87-base-pair reads. Per the source publication's procedure: A later analysis counted around 72 million unique TCR beta chains across the approximately 700 repertoires, and some 11 million of these chains were shared by at least two donors. Raw reads were error-corrected and collapsed into unique sequences by a nearest-neighbor algorithm in which closely related sequences were merged to remove PCR and sequencing errors. To assign V, D and J gene segments, CDR3 sequences were aligned to IMGT reference sequences. For a sequence to be retained, at least a six-nucleotide match to both a V gene segment and a J gene segment was required. A rearrangement was called productive if the CDR3 had no stop codons and remained in frame with V and J, and every other rearrangement was called non-productive. Following IMGT convention, CDR3 was defined as the stretch from the second conserved V-encoded cysteine up to the conserved J-encoded phenylalanine. Sequences without an unambiguous match to a single V gene segment were excluded from the earlier analysis of 500 to 700 of the donors. An earlier analysis of some 610 of the donors called V segments functional above 56.7% productive rearrangements and segregating when the between-donor standard deviation exceeded 5%. A statistical classification framework was built for diagnosing cytomegalovirus status from the catalog of TCR beta chain sequences. A later analysis assigned V and J genes by comparing TCR nucleotide sequences with IMGT/GENE-DB human TR gene sequences. The TCRdist pipeline was used in a later analysis to assign CDR3 sequences and most-parsimonious VDJ recombination scenarios. In a later analysis, each TCR beta chain was defined by its CDR3 amino acid sequence together with its V-gene family, and reads without a unique V-gene family were excluded. In a later analysis, nearly 600 highly shared, low-generation-probability nucleotide sequences were removed to address suspected cross-contamination and a sequencing artifact. In a later analysis, a clonal expansion index was calculated for each public chain from normalized within-repertoire ranks of inferred template counts. Generation probabilities in a later analysis came from a VDJ recombination model fitted to out-of-frame rearrangements, and those results were checked against IGoR. In a later analysis, TCR-TCR, TCR-HLA and TCR-CMV co-occurrence was scored with hypergeometric tests, and a repertoire-size bias correction was applied to TCR pairs. To estimate false discovery rates, a later analysis permuted the HLA or CMV assignments 20 times. In a later analysis, co-occurring TCRs were grouped using DBSCAN, with TCRdist sequence similarity added in when clustering inside HLA-allele-positive subsets. Repertoires with fewer than 30,000 or more than 120,000 public chains were left out of co-occurrence clustering, as were five repertoires with anomalous nucleotide sharing. Not all clones reach the TCRdb copy of this immuneACCESS table, which keeps in-frame sequences only. Checked studies attribute under half of the gap to unresolved V genes and leave the rest unexplained. Clonal size and the V and J genes are those of that table, whereas D and trimming came from the DNA. The table for this sample lists fewer than 60,000 clones; 70% to 85% of them were counted only once. The ten largest clones represent about 3% of the sample.

This clonotype was sampled from a man aged 50-59 years in good health and CMV-seronegative. In this chain, TRBV7-3 is recombined with TRBJ2-1; 8 central nucleotides agree with TRBD2. The sequenced sample consisted of PBMCs. The sequence in DNA is TGTGCCAGCAGCTTAAGGGCGAGGCAGAGCGGGGGTCGTAGGGGCTTCGCCAATGAGCAGTTCTTC. It is translated as CASSLRARQSGGRRGFANEQFF.